A single sample is the source of the 26 T cell receptor beta chains below, sequenced in a study of long-term antiretroviral therapy in people with HIV. Survey-level immunoSEQ v3.0 assays were run. Sequencing was performed with immunoSEQ multiplex PCR; in TCRdb, only in-frame clones are kept and a portion is missing. The data contain about 15,000 clones, around 85% of them singletons. The sample in question was unsorted PBMCs, obtained just before starting antiretroviral therapy. The receptors stem from a man aged 35 to 55 with HIV.

The chain has TRBV7-6 and TRBJ2-6; 10 nucleotides agree with TRBD1. The length of the CDR3 is 17 residues. Looked up from germline, CDR1 is SGHVS and CDR2 is FNYEAQ. V shed 1 base, J shed 3 bases, and the junction held 3 bases outside the gene matches. CDR3 sequence: CASSLGQGAGGANVLTF. Written as DNA, the CDR3 is TGTGCCAGCAGCTTAGGACAGGGGGCCGGTGGGGCCAACGTCCTGACTTTC.

This chain uses TRBV5-1 with TRBJ1-4; tentative D call: TRBD1 (6 bases). This CDR3 spans 16 amino acids. The V end was cut by 4 bases, the J end by 0 bases, with 13 bases between. The germline CDR1 and CDR2 sequences are SGHRS and YFSETQ. CDR3 amino acids: CASSPGHLTTNEKLFF. The CDR3 coding sequence is TGCGCCAGCAGCCCGGGACACCTAACAACTAATGAAAAACTGTTTTTT. Combining the CDR3 with reference TRBV5-1 and TRBJ1-4 gives the whole variable domain KAGVTQTPRYLIKTRGQQVTLSCSPISGHRSVSWYQQTPGQGLQFLFEYFSETQRNKGNFPGRFSGRQFSNSRSEMNVSTLELGDSALYLCASSPGHLTTNEKLFFGSGTQLSVL.

To note about this clone: A junction boundary mismatches the germline segment, possibly from a read error. The CDR3: CASSSGGGLAGVGETQYF. DNA of the CDR3: TGTGCTAGCAGCTCCGGAGGGGGACTAGCGGGAGTTGGGGAGACCCAGTACTTC. The chain has TRBV7-7 and TRBJ2-5; 14 nucleotides align to TRBD2. The CDR3 is 18 amino acids. Germline assignment: CDR1 SSHAT and CDR2 FNYEAQ (reference sequence).

V is TRBV2 and J is TRBJ2-1; D might be TRBD1 or TRBD2, each matching 5 bases. This CDR3 spans 19 amino acids. Germline CDR1 reads SNHLY; CDR2 reads FYNNEI. Trimming shortened V by 3 bases and J by 3 bases, and 24 bases separated the two germline ends. CDR3 loop: CASSDIVGRQIGYYNEQFF. The DNA of the CDR3 is TGTGCCAGCAGTGATATTGTAGGGAGACAGATTGGTTACTACAATGAGCAGTTCTTC.

V is TRBV19 and J is TRBJ1-5; 9 positions match TRBD1. Losses at the gene ends were 1 base for V and 4 bases for J; bases not matched to a gene: 5. The CDR3 totals 16 residues. Germline loops: CDR1 LNHDA, CDR2 SQIVND (reference sequence). As DNA, the CDR3 is TGTGCCAGTAGTATAGGGGGGACAGGGAGGAATCAGCCCCAGCATTTT. Its translation: CASSIGGTGRNQPQHF.

The rearrangement joins TRBV10-3 to TRBJ1-2; 7 nucleotides match TRBD1. V was pared by 10 bases and J by 0 bases, with 5 bases of the junction left unmatched. Germline values: CDR1 ENHRY, CDR2 SYGVKD. The CDR3 spans 13 residues. The CDR3 region has the DNA TGTGCCACCGGGGACAGCGCTAACTATGGCTACACCTTC. Protein product: CATGDSANYGYTF.

V usage is TRBV2 and J usage is TRBJ1-1, with D maybe TRBD1 (5 bases). CDR1 is SNHLY and CDR2 is FYNNEI in the germline V gene. The V end lost 4 bases, the J end lost 0 bases, and 9 bases lay between the germline ends. CDR3 length: 14 amino acids. The chain's CDR3 is CASSVGLMNTEAFF. The CDR3 region has the DNA TGTGCCAGCAGTGTGGGACTAATGAACACTGAAGCTTTCTTT.

The rearrangement links TRBV30 to TRBJ1-2, with 8 nucleotides matching TRBD1. Germline V gene sequence: CDR1 GTSNPN, CDR2 SVGIG (reference sequence). This CDR3 has 11 amino acids. Losses at the gene ends were 8 bases for V and 8 bases for J; bases not matched to a gene: 7. The CDR3 spells CAGGTGLGYTF. The CDR3 bases are TGTGCCGGCGGGACAGGCTTGGGCTACACCTTC. Variable domain in full (rest from reference TRBV30 and TRBJ1-2): SQTIHQWPATLVQPVGSPLSLECTVEGTSNPNLYWYRQAAGRGLQLLFYSVGIGQISSEVPQNLSASRPQDRQFILSSKKLLLSDSGFYLCAGGTGLGYTFGSGTRLTVV.

This rearrangement joins TRBV7-8 to TRBJ2-2; 8 bases map to TRBD2. Germline loops: CDR1 SGHVS, CDR2 FQNEAQ. V lost 5 bases and J lost 4; bases outside the gene matches: 6. This CDR3 has 15 amino acids. CDR3 protein: CASSQSGGATGELFF. CDR3 DNA: TGTGCCAGCAGCCAGAGCGGGGGCGCCACCGGGGAGCTGTTTTTT.

The genes are TRBV29-1 and TRBJ2-5; either TRBD1 or TRBD2 may fit D (5 bases each). This CDR3 contains 14 residues. The germline V gene has CDR1 SQVTM and CDR2 ANQGSEA. Trimming stripped 7 bases from V and 7 bases from J, with 22 bases between. CDR3 amino acids: CSAPIPVGAGTQYF. For the CDR3, the DNA is TGCAGCGCCCCTATCCCGGTAGGGGCGGGGACCCAGTACTTC.

Only a few counts were recorded for this clone. This sequence joins TRBV29-1 and TRBJ2-1; TRBD2 aligns across 8 bases. The trim removed 7 bases at V and 7 bases at J, leaving 6 bases unmatched. The length of the CDR3 is 12 residues. Germline V gives CDR1 SQVTM, CDR2 ANQGSEA. The CDR3 bases are TGCAGCGGACTAGCGAGGTATAATGAGCAGTTCTTC. Protein: CSGLARYNEQFF.

The count of this clone is one. CDR3 in DNA: TGTGCCAGCAGTTACACCGGGACATCTGAAGCTTTCTTT. It is translated as CASSYTGTSEAFF. The genes are TRBV6-5 and TRBJ1-1; a possible D gene is TRBD1 (6 bases). The CDR3 is 13 amino acids. V lost 2 bases, J lost 6 bases, and 10 bases lay in between. Germline values: CDR1 MNHEY, CDR2 SVGAGI.

The chain couples TRBV7-9 to TRBJ1-3, with 7 bases matching TRBD1. The CDR3 is 14 amino acids. Germline CDR1 is SEHNR and CDR2 is FQNEAQ (reference sequence). V lost 8 bases to trimming and J lost 2 bases; unmatched junction nucleotides: 6. CDR3 residues: CASGGTEAGNTIYF. CDR3 in DNA: TGTGCCAGCGGAGGGACAGAAGCTGGAAACACCATATATTTT. Looking up the rest from reference TRBV7-9 and TRBJ1-3 gives the full variable domain: DTGVSQNPRHKITKRGQNVTFRCDPISEHNRLYWYRQTLGQGPEFLTYFQNEAQLEKSRLLSDRFSAERPKGSFSTLEIQRTEQGDSAMYLCASGGTEAGNTIYFGEGSWLTVV.

The CDR3 spells CAISGGPSTNQPQHF. The CDR3 DNA reads as TGTGCCATCAGTGGTGGCCCCAGTACCAATCAGCCCCAGCATTTT. The rearrangement links TRBV10-3 to TRBJ1-5; D ambiguous. V shed 4 bases and J shed 3 bases, with 13 bases lying between them. The germline gives CDR1 ENHRY, CDR2 SYGVKD. The CDR3 contains 15 residues.

The chain joins TRBV5-6 to TRBJ2-1, with 7 bases matching TRBD1. V lost 0 bases and J lost 9; bases outside the gene matches: 9. The CDR3 contains 15 residues. CDR1 and CDR2 (germline): SGHDT, YYEEEE. As DNA, the CDR3 is TGTGCCAGCAGCTTGGGACAGGGTAACCTGGGTGAGCAGTTCTTC. Translation gives CASSLGQGNLGEQFF.

The rearrangement links TRBV5-1 to TRBJ2-7; possibly TRBD2 for D (7 bases). V was clipped by 2 bases and J by 3 bases, with 21 bases between them. Germline V gene sequence: CDR1 SGHRS, CDR2 YFSETQ. The length of the CDR3 is 17 residues. CDR3 nucleotides: TGCGCCAGCAGCTTTGGGGGGGGCAGGGCCCTAGGCTACGAGCAGTACTTC. This translates into CASSFGGGRALGYEQYF. Using reference TRBV5-1 and TRBJ2-7 for the parts outside the CDR3, the full variable domain is KAGVTQTPRYLIKTRGQQVTLSCSPISGHRSVSWYQQTPGQGLQFLFEYFSETQRNKGNFPGRFSGRQFSNSRSEMNVSTLELGDSALYLCASSFGGGRALGYEQYFGPGTRLTVT.

This clone was picked up one time. The chain is built from TRBV5-1 and TRBJ2-7, with 11 positions matching TRBD1. This CDR3 has 17 residues. Germline loops: CDR1 SGHRS, CDR2 YFSETQ. Unmatched junction bases numbered 15, after V lost 4 bases and J lost 6 bases. The DNA for the CDR3 is TGCGCCAGCAGCAGCCCGAGGACAGGGGGCGGATTGGGCGAGCAGTACTTC. This encodes CASSSPRTGGGLGEQYF.

V and J are TRBV10-3 and TRBJ1-1; D might be TRBD1 (5 bases). The CDR3 is made up of 14 amino acids. Germline CDR1 ENHRY, CDR2 SYGVKD. Trimming took off 5 bases at V and 1 base at J, with 11 bases between the two ends. CDR3 nucleotide sequence: TGTGCCATCAGTATGGGGGGTTCGAACACTGAAGCTTTCTTT. It yields the protein CAISMGGSNTEAFF.

The chain uses TRBV18 and TRBJ2-2; 9 bases map to TRBD1. After removal of 6 bases from V and 0 bases from J, the junction contained 11 bases not matched to a gene. CDR1 and CDR2 (germline): KGHSH, LQKENI. This CDR3 has 18 amino acids. Written as DNA, the CDR3 is TGTGCCAGCTCCCGGACAGGGGCGGTCCTAACGAACACCGGGGAGCTGTTTTTT. Encoded protein: CASSRTGAVLTNTGELFF. The variable domain in full, with the rest retrieved from reference TRBV18 and TRBJ2-2, is NAGVMQNPRHLVRRRGQEARLRCSPMKGHSHVYWYRQLPEEGLKFMVYLQKENIIDESGMPKERFSAEFPKEGPSILRIQQVVRGDSAAYFCASSRTGAVLTNTGELFFGEGSRLTVL.

The chain couples TRBV27 to TRBJ2-7, with 7 nucleotides matching TRBD2. The trim removed 5 bases at V and 5 bases at J, leaving 15 bases unmatched. The CDR3 runs to 16 residues. CDR1 and CDR2 (germline): MNHEY, SMNVEV (reference sequence). In DNA, the CDR3 is TGTGCCAGCAGTCCACGTCCTAGCGGCTTATCTCACGAGCAGTACTTC. This codes for CASSPRPSGLSHEQYF.

J is TRBJ2-2 and V is TRBV5-6; D possibly matches TRBD1 or TRBD2 (5 bases each). V was clipped by 0 bases and J by 0 bases, with 12 bases between them. This CDR3 has 17 amino acids. Germline CDR1 is SGHDT and CDR2 is YYEEEE. This chain's CDR3 is CASSLVGTDANTGELFF. The CDR3 DNA reads as TGTGCCAGCAGCTTGGTGGGGACGGACGCGAACACCGGGGAGCTGTTTTTT.

This chain joins TRBV27 and TRBJ1-6; 7 bases are a match to TRBD1. This CDR3 has 16 amino acids. Germline CDR1 MNHEY, CDR2 SMNVEV (reference sequence). Unmatched junction bases numbered 12, after V lost 5 bases and J lost 8 bases. CDR3 in amino acids: CASSLTWDSSYSPLHF. In DNA, the CDR3 is TGTGCCAGCAGTCTAACCTGGGACAGCTCTTATTCACCCCTCCACTTT.

V is TRBV6-6 and J is TRBJ1-1, with 12 bases fitting TRBD1. V was clipped by 5 bases and J by 3 bases; unmatched bases: 4. The CDR3 runs to 15 residues. Germline CDR1 MNHNY, CDR2 SVGAGI (reference sequence). Here the CDR3 reads CASSAGQGAHTEAFF. The CDR3 DNA reads TGTGCCAGCAGTGCGGGACAGGGGGCGCACACTGAAGCTTTCTTT.

The V and J genes are TRBV6-6 and TRBJ1-1, with 7 bases lining up with TRBD1. Germline V gene lookup returns CDR1 MNHNY and CDR2 SVGAGI (reference sequence). CDR3 length: 15 residues. Trimming took 2 bases from V and 1 from J; bases not matched to a gene: 4. This CDR3 reads CASSYPGTENTEAFF. CDR3 sequence (DNA): TGTGCCAGCAGTTACCCCGGGACAGAGAACACTGAAGCTTTCTTT.

The V call is TRBV18, the J call TRBJ1-5; no clear D. Trimming stripped 2 bases from V and 4 bases from J, with 6 bases between. Germline V CDR1 and CDR2: KGHSH, LQKENI. There are 13 residues in the CDR3. The chain's CDR3 is CASSPGQNQPQHF. The CDR3 DNA is TGTGCCAGCTCACCAGGGCAGAATCAGCCCCAGCATTTT.

This chain uses TRBV18 with TRBJ1-2; the D is unclear. The V and J ends lost 4 bases and 7 bases respectively, with 10 bases between them. Germline V CDR1 and CDR2: KGHSH, LQKENI. CDR3 size: 12 residues. The CDR3 protein is CASSRDGFGYTF. CDR3 nucleotides: TGTGCCAGCTCACGAGACGGGTTTGGCTACACCTTC.